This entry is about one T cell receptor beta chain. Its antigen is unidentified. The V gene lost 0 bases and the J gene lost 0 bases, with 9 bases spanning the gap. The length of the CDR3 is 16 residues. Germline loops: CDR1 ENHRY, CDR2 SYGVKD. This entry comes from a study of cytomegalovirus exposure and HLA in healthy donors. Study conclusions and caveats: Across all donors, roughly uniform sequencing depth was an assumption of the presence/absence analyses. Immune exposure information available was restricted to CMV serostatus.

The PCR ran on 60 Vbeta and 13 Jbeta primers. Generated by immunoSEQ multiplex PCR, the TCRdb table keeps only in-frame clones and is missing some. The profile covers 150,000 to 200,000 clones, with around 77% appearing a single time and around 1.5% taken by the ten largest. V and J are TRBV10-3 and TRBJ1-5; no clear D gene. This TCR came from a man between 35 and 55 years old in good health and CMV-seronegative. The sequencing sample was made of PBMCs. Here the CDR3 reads CAISESAVNSNQPQHF. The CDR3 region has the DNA TGTGCCATCAGTGAGTCGGCAGTTAATAGCAATCAGCCCCAGCATTTT.